The clone carrying this T cell receptor beta chain was recorded only once. The antigen remains undetermined. The data belong to a study of T cell responses to AZD1222 COVID-19 vaccine. Study-wide background: Second doses at about 4 or about 12 weeks were pooled.

Sequencing used immunoSEQ multiplex PCR; TCRdb keeps in-frame clones, though not all of them. The table shows about 120,000 clones, with more than 85% occurring only once. Trimming removed 2 bases from V and 2 bases from J, with 15 bases in between. In germline, CDR1 is SGHTA, CDR2 FQGNSA. The CDR3 is made up of 16 amino acids. General observations from the study: Sampling that yielded the repertoires occurred only after the peak T cell response. Baseline serology detected seropositivity in only a handful of AZD1222 recipients. Nearly half of spike-specific TCRs reportedly target variant regions that are unmutated in the B.1.351 and B.1.1.7 variants.

The chain joins TRBV7-2 to TRBJ1-1, with a tentative D call TRBD1 (5 bases). This material consisted of peripheral blood, taken on day 0 of AZD1222 vaccination. The sequence was obtained from an adult in good health. CDR3 sequence (DNA): TGTGCCAGCAGCTTACTTTTTGGACGGACAAACACTGAAGCTTTCTTT. It translates to CASSLLFGRTNTEAFF.